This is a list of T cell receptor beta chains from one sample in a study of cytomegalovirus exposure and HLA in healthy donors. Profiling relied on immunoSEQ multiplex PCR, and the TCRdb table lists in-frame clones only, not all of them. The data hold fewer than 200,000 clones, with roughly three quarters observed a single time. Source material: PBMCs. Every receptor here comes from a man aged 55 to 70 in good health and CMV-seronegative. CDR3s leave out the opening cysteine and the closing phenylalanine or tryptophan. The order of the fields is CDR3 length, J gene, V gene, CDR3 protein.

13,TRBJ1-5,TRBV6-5,ASPFPGASNQPQH
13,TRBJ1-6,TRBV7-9,ASISGGSYNSPLH
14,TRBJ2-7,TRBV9,ASSASISGELYEQY
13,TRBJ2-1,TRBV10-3,AISSGPSANNEQF
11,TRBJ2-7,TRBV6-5,ASRETDSYEQY
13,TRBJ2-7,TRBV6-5,ASSQTGTPTGEQY
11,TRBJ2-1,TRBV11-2,ASSSIGRVEQF
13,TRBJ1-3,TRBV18,ASSPGRMAGNTIY
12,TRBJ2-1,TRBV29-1,SVEEGTGGNEQF
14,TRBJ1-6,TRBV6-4,ASSDSGTGEGSPLH
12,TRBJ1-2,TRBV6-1,ASSDAGQFYGYT
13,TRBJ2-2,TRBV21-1,ASGGQVPNTGELF
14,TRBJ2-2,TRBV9,ASSVSHHRGTGELF
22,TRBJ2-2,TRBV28,ASSLVEGWSGLAGGPANTGELF
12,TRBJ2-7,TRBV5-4,ASSRTGRTYEQY
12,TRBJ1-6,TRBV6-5,ASSSGQHNSPLH
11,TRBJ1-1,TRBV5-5,ASSHPGGGEAF
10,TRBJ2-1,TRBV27,ASSMANDEQF
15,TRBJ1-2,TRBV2,ASSEALLKIRGGGYT
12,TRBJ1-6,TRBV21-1,ASSKDRGWSPLH
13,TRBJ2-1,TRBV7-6,ASSFSGSSYNEQF
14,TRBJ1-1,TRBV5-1,ASSSRVLGRNTEAF
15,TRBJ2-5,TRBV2,ASSSGQGSFVQETQY
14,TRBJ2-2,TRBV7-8,ASSSARRAGSGELF
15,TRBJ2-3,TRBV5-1,ASSLDPLAGATDTQY
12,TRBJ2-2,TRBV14,ASSRPAGAGELF
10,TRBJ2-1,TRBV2,ASREDSNEQF
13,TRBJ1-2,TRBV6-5,ASSYSRGLHYGYT
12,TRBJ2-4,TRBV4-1,APSTPLAKNTQY
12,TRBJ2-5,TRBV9,ASSPSGSDETQY
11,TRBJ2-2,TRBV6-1,ASSVALTGELF
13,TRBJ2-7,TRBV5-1,ASSNRTRPYHEQY
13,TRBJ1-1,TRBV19,ASSGRGGQNTEAF
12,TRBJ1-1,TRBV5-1,ASSLGQVNTEAF
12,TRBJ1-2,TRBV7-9,SSTAGGIRIGYT
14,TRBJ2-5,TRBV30,AWSDPMTSSGETQY
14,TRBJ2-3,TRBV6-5,ASSYTGLAGRDTQY
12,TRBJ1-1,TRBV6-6,ASSYSGTGGVAF
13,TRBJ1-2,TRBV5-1,ASSLGTGGGNGYT
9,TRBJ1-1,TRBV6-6,ASAGQGEAF
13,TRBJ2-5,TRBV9,ASSVGGVSQETQY
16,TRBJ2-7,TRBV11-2,ASSLVPRRGGRLSEQY
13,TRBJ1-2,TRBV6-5,ASSYSGRGDYGYT
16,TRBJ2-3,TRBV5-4,ASSSGTGGSRSTDTQY
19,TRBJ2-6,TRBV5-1,ASSLGLRFGALSSGANVLT
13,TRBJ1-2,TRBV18,ASSPLIGQGDGYT
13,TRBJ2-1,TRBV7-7,ASSKSGATYNEQF
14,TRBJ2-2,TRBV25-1,ASSESGTGVGGELF